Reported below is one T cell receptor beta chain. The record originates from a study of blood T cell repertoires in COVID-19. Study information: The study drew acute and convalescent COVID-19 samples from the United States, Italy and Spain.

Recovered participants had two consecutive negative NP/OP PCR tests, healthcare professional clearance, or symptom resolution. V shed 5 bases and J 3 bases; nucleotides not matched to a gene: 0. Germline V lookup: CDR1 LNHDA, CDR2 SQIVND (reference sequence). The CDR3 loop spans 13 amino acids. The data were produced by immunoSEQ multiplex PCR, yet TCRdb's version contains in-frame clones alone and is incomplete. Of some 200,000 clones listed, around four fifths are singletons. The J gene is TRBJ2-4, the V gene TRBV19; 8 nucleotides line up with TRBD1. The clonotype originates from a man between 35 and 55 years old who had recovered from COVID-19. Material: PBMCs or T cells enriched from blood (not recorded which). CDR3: CASSDRGKNIQYF. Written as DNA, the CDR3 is TGTGCCAGTAGTGACAGGGGCAAAAACATTCAGTACTTC. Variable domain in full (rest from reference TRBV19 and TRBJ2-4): DGGITQSPKYLFRKEGQNVTLSCEQNLNHDAMYWYRQDPGQGLRLIYYSQIVNDFQKGDIAEGYSVSREKKESFPLTVTSAQKNPTAFYLCASSDRGKNIQYFGAGTRLSVL.